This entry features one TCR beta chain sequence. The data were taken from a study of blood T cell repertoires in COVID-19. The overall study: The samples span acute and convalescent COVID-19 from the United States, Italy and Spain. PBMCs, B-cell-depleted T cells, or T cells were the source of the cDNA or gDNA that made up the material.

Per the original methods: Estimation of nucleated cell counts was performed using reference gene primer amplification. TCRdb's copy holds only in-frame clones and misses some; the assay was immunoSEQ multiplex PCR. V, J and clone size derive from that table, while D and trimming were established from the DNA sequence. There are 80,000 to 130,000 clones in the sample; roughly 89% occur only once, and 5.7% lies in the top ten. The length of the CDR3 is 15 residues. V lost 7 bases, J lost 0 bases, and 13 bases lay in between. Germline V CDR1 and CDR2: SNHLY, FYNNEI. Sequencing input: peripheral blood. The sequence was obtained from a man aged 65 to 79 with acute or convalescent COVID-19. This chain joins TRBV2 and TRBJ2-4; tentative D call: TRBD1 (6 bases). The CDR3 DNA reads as TGTGCCAGCATGGGACAACCCCTAGCCAAAAACATTCAGTACTTC. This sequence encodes CASMGQPLAKNIQYF.